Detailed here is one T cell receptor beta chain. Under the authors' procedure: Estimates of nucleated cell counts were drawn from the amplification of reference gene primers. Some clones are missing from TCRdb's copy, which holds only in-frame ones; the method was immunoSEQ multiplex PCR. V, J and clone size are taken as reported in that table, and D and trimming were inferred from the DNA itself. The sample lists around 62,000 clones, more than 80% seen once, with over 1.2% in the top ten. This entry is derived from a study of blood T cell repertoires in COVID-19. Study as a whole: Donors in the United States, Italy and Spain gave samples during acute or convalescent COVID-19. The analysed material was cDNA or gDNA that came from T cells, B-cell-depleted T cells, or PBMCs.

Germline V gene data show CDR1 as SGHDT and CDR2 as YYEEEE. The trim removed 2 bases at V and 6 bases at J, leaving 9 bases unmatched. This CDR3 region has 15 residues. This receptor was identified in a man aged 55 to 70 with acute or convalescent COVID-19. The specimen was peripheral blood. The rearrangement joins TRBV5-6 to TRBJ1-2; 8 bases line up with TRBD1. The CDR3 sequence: CASSFLGQGSDGYTF. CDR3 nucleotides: TGTGCCAGCAGCTTTTTAGGACAGGGTAGCGATGGCTACACCTTC.